This is a list of T cell receptor beta chains from one sample in a study of blood T cells in healthy people across ages. TCRdb redid the calling of the 5' RACE reads with MiXCR, one entry per CDR3 protein. This table holds approximately 1.5 million distinct CDR3 sequences, under 55% found once. The source material was blood. The receptor source for this set is a woman younger than 30 in good health. CDR3s include the opening cysteine and the closing phenylalanine or tryptophan. The order of the fields is D gene, J gene, clone size, V gene, CDR3 DNA, CDR3 protein. A D gene is named only where the DNA matches it firmly. A clone size is listed for some rows: how often the clone was seen (once, few, many), or a class if it is expanded.

d_gene: .
j_gene: TRBJ1-3
abundance: few
v_gene: TRBV4-3
CDR3nt: TGCGCCAGCAGCCAAGCGACAGACCTCTCTGGAAACACCATATATTTT
CDR3aa: CASSQATDLSGNTIYF

d_gene: .
j_gene: TRBJ2-1
abundance: .
v_gene: TRBV6-1
CDR3nt: TGTGCCAGCAGTGAGAGGCAGGGAGGCTACAATGAGCAGTTCTTC
CDR3aa: CASSERQGGYNEQFF

d_gene: TRBD2
j_gene: TRBJ2-5
abundance: .
v_gene: TRBV4-1
CDR3nt: TGCGCCAGCAGCCAAGAGTCAGCGGGGGGGCTTCGAGAGACCCAGTACTTC
CDR3aa: CASSQESAGGLRETQYF

d_gene: .
j_gene: TRBJ2-7
abundance: .
v_gene: TRBV10-3
CDR3nt: TGTGCCATCAGTGACCCGAACGGACCCTCCTACGAGCAGTACTTC
CDR3aa: CAISDPNGPSYEQYF

d_gene: .
j_gene: TRBJ1-1
abundance: .
v_gene: TRBV20-1
CDR3nt: TGCAGTGCTAGGATGAGCCATGTGGACACTGAAGCTTTCTTT
CDR3aa: CSARMSHVDTEAFF

d_gene: .
j_gene: TRBJ2-6
abundance: .
v_gene: TRBV2
CDR3nt: TGTGCCAACAGTTCCGGCTCTGGGGCCAACGTCCTGACTTTC
CDR3aa: CANSSGSGANVLTF

d_gene: TRBD2
j_gene: TRBJ2-1
abundance: few
v_gene: TRBV15
CDR3nt: TGTGCCACCACCAAGAGTGGGGAGGGGGAGCAGTTCTTC
CDR3aa: CATTKSGEGEQFF

d_gene: .
j_gene: TRBJ2-5
abundance: .
v_gene: TRBV3-1
CDR3nt: TGTGCCAGCAGCCAAGAGTCGGTCCTCAATGAGCAGTACTTC
CDR3aa: CASSQESVLNEQYF

d_gene: .
j_gene: TRBJ2-5
abundance: few
v_gene: TRBV18
CDR3nt: TGTGCCAGCTCACCATTCAGCACTCAAGAGACCCAGTACTTC
CDR3aa: CASSPFSTQETQYF

d_gene: .
j_gene: TRBJ2-2
abundance: .
v_gene: TRBV20-1
CDR3nt: TGCAGTGCTAGGTCCGGGACACTCACCGGGGAGCTGTTTTTT
CDR3aa: CSARSGTLTGELFF

d_gene: .
j_gene: TRBJ1-2
abundance: .
v_gene: TRBV25-1
CDR3nt: TGTGCCAGCAGTGAAATGGAGGCTAACTATGGCTACACCTTC
CDR3aa: CASSEMEANYGYTF

d_gene: TRBD1
j_gene: TRBJ2-3
abundance: once
v_gene: TRBV3-1
CDR3nt: TGTGCCAGCAGCCAGACAGGGGGCACAGATACGCGGTATTTT
CDR3aa: CASSQTGGTDTRYF

d_gene: TRBD1
j_gene: TRBJ2-1
abundance: .
v_gene: TRBV6-2/TRBV6-3
CDR3nt: TGTGCCAGCAGGGCCCCGGGACAGGGGCTCATTGAGCAGTTCTTC
CDR3aa: CASRAPGQGLIEQFF

d_gene: .
j_gene: TRBJ2-7
abundance: .
v_gene: TRBV20-1
CDR3nt: TGCAGTGCTAGCCGGACAGTGACCTACGAGCAGTACTTC
CDR3aa: CSASRTVTYEQYF

d_gene: .
j_gene: TRBJ2-7
abundance: .
v_gene: TRBV20-1
CDR3nt: TGCAGTGCCCGTTTTGGGTACGAGCAGTACTTC
CDR3aa: CSARFGYEQYF

d_gene: .
j_gene: TRBJ2-7
abundance: .
v_gene: TRBV27
CDR3nt: TGTGCCAGCAGTTTTGGGCAGGGTGGCGAGCAGTACTTC
CDR3aa: CASSFGQGGEQYF

d_gene: TRBD2
j_gene: TRBJ2-7
abundance: .
v_gene: TRBV27
CDR3nt: TGTGCCAACGTCGGGACTAAAAGAAACTACGAGCAGTACTTC
CDR3aa: CANVGTKRNYEQYF

d_gene: .
j_gene: TRBJ1-1
abundance: many
v_gene: TRBV9
CDR3nt: TGTGCCAGCAGCGTAGGTCCGAACACTGAAGCTTTCTTT
CDR3aa: CASSVGPNTEAFF

d_gene: TRBD1
j_gene: TRBJ2-5
abundance: .
v_gene: TRBV4-3
CDR3nt: TGCGCCAGCAGCCGTGACAGGGCTTGGGATCAAGAGACCCAGTACTTC
CDR3aa: CASSRDRAWDQETQYF

d_gene: .
j_gene: TRBJ1-1
abundance: few
v_gene: TRBV27
CDR3nt: TGTGCCAGCAGTTTATCGATTCGAGACACTGAAGCTTTCTTT
CDR3aa: CASSLSIRDTEAFF

d_gene: .
j_gene: TRBJ2-3
abundance: .
v_gene: TRBV5-1
CDR3nt: TGCGCCAGCAGCTCGCCGACTAGCACAGATACGCAGTATTTT
CDR3aa: CASSSPTSTDTQYF

d_gene: TRBD2
j_gene: TRBJ2-7
abundance: .
v_gene: TRBV20-1
CDR3nt: TGCAGTGCTAGAGGCGGGAGAGACTCCTACGAGCAGTACTTC
CDR3aa: CSARGGRDSYEQYF

d_gene: TRBD1
j_gene: TRBJ2-2
abundance: .
v_gene: TRBV15
CDR3nt: TGTGCCACCAGCAGTTCGGGACAGGGGGTAACCGGGGAGCTGTTTTTT
CDR3aa: CATSSSGQGVTGELFF

d_gene: TRBD1
j_gene: TRBJ2-5
abundance: .
v_gene: TRBV29-1
CDR3nt: TGCAGCGGGGGGACAGGTGCCCAAGAGACCCAGTACTTC
CDR3aa: CSGGTGAQETQYF

d_gene: TRBD2
j_gene: TRBJ2-1
abundance: .
v_gene: TRBV5-1
CDR3nt: TGCGCCAGCAGCTTGGCAAAGAATAGCGGGGGGACCTACAATGAGCAGTTCTTC
CDR3aa: CASSLAKNSGGTYNEQFF

d_gene: TRBD2
j_gene: TRBJ2-1
abundance: .
v_gene: TRBV29-1
CDR3nt: TGCAGCGTTGATAGGTCTAGCGGGGGGGAGCAGTTCTTC
CDR3aa: CSVDRSSGGEQFF

d_gene: .
j_gene: TRBJ2-5
abundance: .
v_gene: TRBV20-1
CDR3nt: TGCAGTGCTAGAGATAGGGGAACACAAGAGACCCAGTACTTC
CDR3aa: CSARDRGTQETQYF

d_gene: .
j_gene: TRBJ1-3
abundance: .
v_gene: TRBV7-2
CDR3nt: TGTGCCAGCGGACTAAACTCTGGAAACACCATATATTTT
CDR3aa: CASGLNSGNTIYF

d_gene: .
j_gene: TRBJ1-1
abundance: .
v_gene: TRBV7-2
CDR3nt: TGTGCCAGCAGCTTAGCCTACGGAGGGGCTTTCTTT
CDR3aa: CASSLAYGGAFF

d_gene: TRBD1
j_gene: TRBJ2-5
abundance: .
v_gene: TRBV7-2
CDR3nt: TGTGCCAGCAGCACAGGGGGCCAAGAGACCCAGTACTTC
CDR3aa: CASSTGGQETQYF

d_gene: TRBD2
j_gene: TRBJ2-7
abundance: .
v_gene: TRBV28
CDR3nt: TGTGTCAGCCTCTTAGCGGGAGGCTCCTACGAGCAGTACTTC
CDR3aa: CVSLLAGGSYEQYF

d_gene: .
j_gene: TRBJ1-5
abundance: .
v_gene: TRBV7-2
CDR3nt: TGTGCCAGCAGCTTAGGTTCGGACGGAAATCAGCCCCAGCATTTT
CDR3aa: CASSLGSDGNQPQHF

d_gene: .
j_gene: TRBJ2-3
abundance: once
v_gene: TRBV2
CDR3nt: TGTGCCAGCAGTGACCCGGGACGCTTCACAGATACGCAGTATTTT
CDR3aa: CASSDPGRFTDTQYF

d_gene: .
j_gene: TRBJ1-2
abundance: .
v_gene: TRBV20-1
CDR3nt: TGCAGTGTCCCATGGGACTGTGGCTACACCTTC
CDR3aa: CSVPWDCGYTF

d_gene: .
j_gene: TRBJ2-7
abundance: .
v_gene: TRBV4-3
CDR3nt: TGCGCCAGCAGCCACCGGGGGGCGGACAATGAGCAGTACTTC
CDR3aa: CASSHRGADNEQYF

d_gene: .
j_gene: TRBJ2-1
abundance: few
v_gene: TRBV27
CDR3nt: TGTGCCAGCAGCCCAGGGACTGCCGCAGGCGAGCAGTTCTTC
CDR3aa: CASSPGTAAGEQFF

d_gene: .
j_gene: TRBJ1-1
abundance: .
v_gene: TRBV12-3/TRBV12-4
CDR3nt: TGTGCCAGCAGTTTAATGATTAGGGGCGGCACTGAAGCTTTCTTT
CDR3aa: CASSLMIRGGTEAFF

d_gene: TRBD1
j_gene: TRBJ2-2
abundance: few
v_gene: TRBV12-3/TRBV12-4
CDR3nt: TGTGCCAGCAGGAGACAGGGGCGCGCGGTTCGGACCGGGGAGCTGTTTTTT
CDR3aa: CASRRQGRAVRTGELFF

d_gene: TRBD2
j_gene: TRBJ2-1
abundance: .
v_gene: TRBV20-1
CDR3nt: TGCAGTGCTAGTCTAGCGGGAGGACTTAATGAGCAGTTCTTC
CDR3aa: CSASLAGGLNEQFF

d_gene: .
j_gene: TRBJ2-7
abundance: few
v_gene: TRBV20-1
CDR3nt: TGCAGTGCTAGGGGGGGACTTAACTACGAGCAGTACTTC
CDR3aa: CSARGGLNYEQYF

d_gene: .
j_gene: TRBJ2-1
abundance: few
v_gene: TRBV7-8
CDR3nt: TGTGCCAGCAGCTTCCGAAGGACACGCGATTACAATCACTCCTACAATGAGCAGTTCTTC
CDR3aa: CASSFRRTRDYNHSYNEQFF

d_gene: TRBD1
j_gene: TRBJ2-5
abundance: few
v_gene: TRBV12-3/TRBV12-4
CDR3nt: TGTGCCAGCAGTCGGACAGGGCGCGAGACCCAGTACTTC
CDR3aa: CASSRTGRETQYF

d_gene: .
j_gene: TRBJ2-5
abundance: .
v_gene: TRBV11-2
CDR3nt: TGTGCCAGCAGCTTAGACCAACGGATTGAGCAGTACTTC
CDR3aa: CASSLDQRIEQYF

d_gene: .
j_gene: TRBJ1-1
abundance: .
v_gene: TRBV9
CDR3nt: TGTGCCAGCAGCGGGGGTAGGTCGAACACTGAAGCTTTCTTT
CDR3aa: CASSGGRSNTEAFF

d_gene: .
j_gene: TRBJ2-3
abundance: few
v_gene: TRBV12-3/TRBV12-4
CDR3nt: TGTGCCAGCAGGCCACCGGGATCAGATACGCAGTATTTT
CDR3aa: CASRPPGSDTQYF

d_gene: .
j_gene: TRBJ2-7
abundance: .
v_gene: TRBV5-1
CDR3nt: TGCGCCAGCAGCTCAGACCTTCCTCGCTCCTACAATGAGCAGTACTTC
CDR3aa: CASSSDLPRSYNEQYF

d_gene: TRBD2
j_gene: TRBJ2-2
abundance: .
v_gene: TRBV12-3/TRBV12-4
CDR3nt: TGTGCCAGCAGTTTAGTCGCGGGAGGTAACGGCAACACCGGGGAGCTGTTTTTT
CDR3aa: CASSLVAGGNGNTGELFF

d_gene: .
j_gene: TRBJ2-7
abundance: few
v_gene: TRBV20-1
CDR3nt: TGCAGTGCCACTAGGGACAACGCGAGCTCCTACGAGCAGTACTTC
CDR3aa: CSATRDNASSYEQYF

d_gene: .
j_gene: TRBJ1-1
abundance: once
v_gene: TRBV7-6
CDR3nt: TGTGCCAGCAGCTTATCTGTAGGACCTCAAGGGAACACTGAAGCTTTCTTT
CDR3aa: CASSLSVGPQGNTEAFF

d_gene: .
j_gene: TRBJ1-1
abundance: few
v_gene: TRBV7-2
CDR3nt: TGTGCCAGCAGAGGTGGTCAGTTCACTGAAGCTTTCTTT
CDR3aa: CASRGGQFTEAFF

d_gene: .
j_gene: TRBJ1-1
abundance: once
v_gene: TRBV5-1
CDR3nt: TGCGCCAGCAGGGCGCGGCAGGCGAACACTGAAGCTTTCTTT
CDR3aa: CASRARQANTEAFF

d_gene: .
j_gene: TRBJ1-2
abundance: few
v_gene: TRBV7-9
CDR3nt: TGTGCCAGCAGCCTACCTCAGGTTGGGTATGGCTACACCTTC
CDR3aa: CASSLPQVGYGYTF

d_gene: .
j_gene: TRBJ2-7
abundance: few
v_gene: TRBV7-9
CDR3nt: TGTGCCAGCAGCGAGGGGGGCTCTAGCGCCCATTCGGAGCAGTACTTC
CDR3aa: CASSEGGSSAHSEQYF

d_gene: TRBD1
j_gene: TRBJ2-5
abundance: few
v_gene: TRBV3-1
CDR3nt: TGTGCCAGCAGCCAAGGCGGACAGGAAGAGACCCAGTACTTC
CDR3aa: CASSQGGQEETQYF

d_gene: .
j_gene: TRBJ1-1
abundance: few
v_gene: TRBV3-1
CDR3nt: TGTGCCAGCAGCCTCAGGGTTATGACCGAAGCTTTCTTT
CDR3aa: CASSLRVMTEAFF

d_gene: TRBD1
j_gene: TRBJ2-7
abundance: few
v_gene: TRBV20-1
CDR3nt: TGCAGTGCTTCCCCCGGGACAGGGGGCTACGAGCAGTACTTC
CDR3aa: CSASPGTGGYEQYF

d_gene: .
j_gene: TRBJ2-7
abundance: .
v_gene: TRBV6-2/TRBV6-3
CDR3nt: TGTGCCAGCAGTGACGTTGGGGAGGTCTACGAGCAGTACTTC
CDR3aa: CASSDVGEVYEQYF

d_gene: .
j_gene: TRBJ2-7
abundance: .
v_gene: TRBV2
CDR3nt: TGTGCCAGCAGTGACATGGGAGGCGGCATCTACGAGCAGTACTTC
CDR3aa: CASSDMGGGIYEQYF

d_gene: .
j_gene: TRBJ1-2
abundance: .
v_gene: TRBV27
CDR3nt: TGTGTCAGCAGTTTCTACGGCCCCGCTCCATATAACTATGGCTACACCTTC
CDR3aa: CVSSFYGPAPYNYGYTF

d_gene: .
j_gene: TRBJ2-3
abundance: few
v_gene: TRBV12-3/TRBV12-4
CDR3nt: TGTGCCAGCAGTTCGGGGCCCTCTAGCACAGATACGCAGTATTTT
CDR3aa: CASSSGPSSTDTQYF